This T cell receptor (beta chain) was retrieved from a study of cytomegalovirus exposure and HLA in healthy donors. The V gene lost 5 bases and the J gene lost 2 bases, with 10 bases spanning the gap. Germline V CDR1 and CDR2: SNHLY, FYNNEI. The CDR3 extends over 15 amino acids. A few counts support this clone. 13 Jbeta primers and 60 Vbeta primers were used for the PCR. The repertoire was sequenced with immunoSEQ multiplex PCR; TCRdb's copy has only in-frame clones and lacks some. Among some 96,000 clones listed, around 76% were seen once. Material: PBMCs. The V call is TRBV2, the J call TRBJ2-6; D unclear. This TCR was sampled from a man aged 40-55 years in good health and CMV-seropositive. The CDR3 DNA reads as TGTGCCAGCAGTTTTCAGGCTACTGGGGCCAACGTCCTGACTTTC. Protein: CASSFQATGANVLTF.